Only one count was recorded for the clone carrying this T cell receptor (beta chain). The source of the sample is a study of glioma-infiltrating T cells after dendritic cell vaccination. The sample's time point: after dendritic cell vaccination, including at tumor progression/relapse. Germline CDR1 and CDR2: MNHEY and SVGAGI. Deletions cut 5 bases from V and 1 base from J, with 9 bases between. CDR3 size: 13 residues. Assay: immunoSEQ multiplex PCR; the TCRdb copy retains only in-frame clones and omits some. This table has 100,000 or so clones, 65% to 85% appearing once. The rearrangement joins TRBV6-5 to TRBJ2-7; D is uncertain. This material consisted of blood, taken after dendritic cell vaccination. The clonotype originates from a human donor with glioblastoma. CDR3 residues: CASSGGKSYEQYF. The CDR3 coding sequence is TGTGCCAGCAGTGGTGGCAAGTCCTACGAGCAGTACTTC.